This T cell receptor beta chain stems from a study of cytomegalovirus exposure and HLA in healthy donors. 60 Vbeta and 13 Jbeta primers were used in PCR. Assay: immunoSEQ multiplex PCR; the TCRdb copy retains only in-frame clones and omits some. The sample lists some 150,000 clones, about three quarters occurring once. Looked up from germline, CDR1 is MDHEN and CDR2 is SYDVKM. The CDR3 spans 14 residues. Trimming at V came to 10 bases and at J to 3 bases, leaving 9 bases not matched to a gene. The sample taken for sequencing was PBMCs. J is TRBJ2-7 and V is TRBV28, with 10 bases identical to TRBD1. This clonotype originated in a man aged 35 to 55 in good health and CMV-seropositive. For the CDR3, the DNA is TGTGCCACCAAAGGAGACAGGGGGCTCTACGAGCAGTACTTC. This sequence encodes CATKGDRGLYEQYF.